Shown below are 14 T cell receptor beta chains from a single sample sequenced in a study of OX40 agonist ivuxolimab in advanced cancers. TCRdb keeps only in-frame clones here, not all; method: immunoSEQ multiplex PCR. The data show around 50,000 clones, about 88% seen once. The input for sequencing was CD4+ or CD8+ T cells sorted from blood, taken in a trial of the OX40 agonist ivuxolimab. These receptors were collected from an adult with an advanced solid tumor such as melanoma, head and neck, liver or kidney cancer.

The genes are TRBV6-5 and TRBJ2-7; a possible D gene is TRBD2 (5 bases). This CDR3 comprises 15 residues. With 3 bases removed from V and 3 bases from J, the gap between germline ends came to 15 bases. CDR1 is MNHEY, CDR2 SVGAGI, per germline. The DNA for the CDR3 is TGTGCCAGCAGTTATACCGTGGACTCTGACTACGAGCAGTACTTC. The encoded protein is CASSYTVDSDYEQYF.

This chain joins TRBV18 and TRBJ1-1, with a weak D call TRBD1 (5 bases). V was cut by 8 bases and J by 3 bases, with 22 bases left in between. This CDR3 is 16 amino acids long. The V gene's germline CDR1 is KGHSH and CDR2 LQKENI. The DNA for the CDR3 is TGTGCCAGCACACTGGACACTCCGAAAGGGTACACTGAAGCTTTCTTT. This sequence encodes CASTLDTPKGYTEAFF.

This sequence joins TRBV28 and TRBJ2-7; D is uncertain. The CDR3 extends over 13 amino acids. Trimming removed 3 bases from V and 4 bases from J, with 10 bases in between. Germline V gene sequence: CDR1 MDHEN, CDR2 SYDVKM. The CDR3 reads CASSFSSPYEQYF. CDR3 sequence (DNA): TGTGCCAGCAGTTTTAGTTCCCCGTACGAGCAGTACTTC.

This chain uses TRBV5-4 with TRBJ2-1; no clear D gene. CDR1 and CDR2 (germline): SGHNT, YYREEE (reference sequence). Deletions cut 0 bases from V and 2 bases from J, with 15 bases between. CDR3 length: 17 amino acids. The CDR3 DNA follows: TGTGCCAGCAGCTTGGTAGGTCGTAGAGGCCCCTACAATGAGCAGTTCTTC. Its protein product is CASSLVGRRGPYNEQFF.

The rearrangement joins TRBV2 to TRBJ2-7; 7 bases align to TRBD1. Germline loops: CDR1 SNHLY, CDR2 FYNNEI. J gave up 3 bases and V 7 bases, and 6 bases lay outside the gene matches. The CDR3 contains 13 residues. CDR3 DNA: TGTGCCAGCACGAAAGGGGGCGGCTACGAGCAGTACTTC. Its translation: CASTKGGGYEQYF. Looking up the rest from reference TRBV2 and TRBJ2-7 gives the full variable domain: EPEVTQTPSHQVTQMGQEVILRCVPISNHLYFYWYRQILGQKVEFLVSFYNNEISEKSEIFDDQFSVERPDGSNFTLKIRSTKLEDSAMYFCASTKGGGYEQYFGPGTRLTVT.

The chain is built from TRBV5-1 and TRBJ2-5; 13 nucleotides align to TRBD2. Germline V gene sequence: CDR1 SGHRS, CDR2 YFSETQ. The CDR3 loop spans 16 amino acids. After removal of 4 bases from V and 0 bases from J, the junction contained 3 bases not matched to a gene. CDR3 DNA sequence: TGCGCCAGCAGCGCGACTAGCGGGAGGTACCAAGAGACCCAGTACTTC. Amino acids: CASSATSGRYQETQYF.

The genes are TRBV5-1 and TRBJ2-5; 8 nucleotides align to TRBD2. Trimming removed 4 bases from V and 13 bases from J; junction bases left unmatched: 6. Germline V gene data show CDR1 as SGHRS and CDR2 as YFSETQ. This CDR3 is 11 amino acids long. As DNA, the CDR3 is TGCGCCAGCAGCGCCGGGACTAGGAGGTACTTC. Translation gives CASSAGTRRYF.

The chain combines TRBV30 with TRBJ1-1; D possibly corresponds to TRBD1 (6 bases). Germline V lookup: CDR1 GTSNPN, CDR2 SVGIG (reference sequence). CDR3 length: 12 amino acids. V was cut by 3 bases and J by 4 bases, with 9 bases left in between. The CDR3 region has the DNA TGTGCCTGGAGGCAAGGGGGCACTGAAGCTTTCTTT. This gives the protein CAWRQGGTEAFF. The variable domain in full, completed from reference TRBV30 and TRBJ1-1, reads SQTIHQWPATLVQPVGSPLSLECTVEGTSNPNLYWYRQAAGRGLQLLFYSVGIGQISSEVPQNLSASRPQDRQFILSSKKLLLSDSGFYLCAWRQGGTEAFFGQGTRLTVV.

This chain links TRBV5-6 with TRBJ2-2; the match to TRBD1 covers 9 bases. The length of the CDR3 is 15 residues. Per the germline V gene, CDR1 is SGHDT and CDR2 is YYEEEE. The V gene end was trimmed by 4 bases and the J gene end by 7 bases; junction bases not matched to a gene: 8. The CDR3 nucleotides read TGTGCCAGCAGCGTCCGGGACAGGGTTGTCGGGGAGCTGTTTTTT. Translation: CASSVRDRVVGELFF.

The V and J genes are TRBV9 and TRBJ2-5, with D unresolved. Trimming removed 0 bases at V and 5 bases at J, with 14 bases between. The germline V gene has CDR1 SGDLS and CDR2 YYNGEE. The CDR3 totals 15 residues. The CDR3 loop is CASSVGVSPGETQYF. CDR3 nucleotide sequence: TGTGCCAGCAGCGTAGGGGTCAGCCCTGGGGAGACCCAGTACTTC.

The chain couples TRBV7-6 to TRBJ1-4, with D possibly being TRBD1 (6 bases). The CDR3 contains 13 residues. The germline gives CDR1 SGHVS, CDR2 FNYEAQ. V shed 5 bases and J shed 8 bases, with 12 bases lying between them. The DNA for the CDR3 is TGTGCCAGCAGCCCTGCACAGGGAGAAAAACTGTTTTTT. It specifies CASSPAQGEKLFF. The whole variable domain, remainder taken from reference TRBV7-6 and TRBJ1-4, is GAGVSQSPRYKVTKRGQDVALRCDPISGHVSLYWYRQALGQGPEFLTYFNYEAQQDKSGLPNDRFSAERPEGSISTLTIQRTEQRDSAMYRCASSPAQGEKLFFGSGTQLSVL.

This chain connects TRBV5-4 to TRBJ2-2; D possibly corresponds to TRBD2 (6 bases). The CDR3 has 17 residues. V dropped 0 bases and J dropped 5 bases, with 17 bases sitting between them. Germline V gives CDR1 SGHNT, CDR2 YYREEE (reference sequence). Written as DNA, the CDR3 is TGTGCCAGCAGCTTGGAGGGAGCCGGGAGTAGGACCGGGGAGCTGTTTTTT. Protein product: CASSLEGAGSRTGELFF.

The rearrangement links TRBV7-9 to TRBJ2-1; 7 positions agree with TRBD2. There are 15 residues in the CDR3. Germline CDR1 SEHNR, CDR2 FQNEAQ (reference sequence). V lost 2 bases and J lost 4; bases outside the gene matches: 5. As DNA, the CDR3 is TGTGCCAGCAGCTTAAGCGGGGCAAGGTACAATGAGCAGTTCTTC. Translating gives CASSLSGARYNEQFF.

This clone came up once. V and J are TRBV30 and TRBJ2-3; tentative D call: TRBD2 (6 bases). Trimming removed 0 bases from V and 3 bases from J, with 13 bases in between. The germline CDR1 and CDR2 sequences are GTSNPN and SVGIG (reference sequence). This CDR3 has 15 residues. CDR3 coding DNA: TGTGCCTGGAGTGTAGGCGGCGGGAAAACAGATACGCAGTATTTT. This translates into CAWSVGGGKTDTQYF. The full variable domain, with the rest looked up from reference TRBV30 and TRBJ2-3, is SQTIHQWPATLVQPVGSPLSLECTVEGTSNPNLYWYRQAAGRGLQLLFYSVGIGQISSEVPQNLSASRPQDRQFILSSKKLLLSDSGFYLCAWSVGGGKTDTQYFGPGTRLTVL.